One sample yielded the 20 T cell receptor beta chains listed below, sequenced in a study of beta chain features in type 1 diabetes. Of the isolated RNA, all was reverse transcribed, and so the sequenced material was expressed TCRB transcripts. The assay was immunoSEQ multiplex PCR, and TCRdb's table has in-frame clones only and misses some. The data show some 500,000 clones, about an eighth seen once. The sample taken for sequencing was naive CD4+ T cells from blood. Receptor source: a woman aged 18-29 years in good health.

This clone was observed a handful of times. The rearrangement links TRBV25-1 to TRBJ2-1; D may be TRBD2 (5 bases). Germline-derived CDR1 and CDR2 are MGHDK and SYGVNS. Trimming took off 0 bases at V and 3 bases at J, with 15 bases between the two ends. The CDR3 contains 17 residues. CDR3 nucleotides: TGTGCCAGCAGTGAATATTCGGGCGCCGCGGGCTACAATGAGCAGTTCTTC. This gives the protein CASSEYSGAAGYNEQFF.

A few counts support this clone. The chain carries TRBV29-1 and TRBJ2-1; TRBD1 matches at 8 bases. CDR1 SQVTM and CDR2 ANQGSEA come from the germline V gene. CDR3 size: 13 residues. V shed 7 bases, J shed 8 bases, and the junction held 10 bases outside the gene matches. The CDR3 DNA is TGCAGCGCGGTCAGGGGGCCCCAGGATGAGCAGTTCTTC. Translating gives CSAVRGPQDEQFF.

CDR3 sequence reads: CASSLGWYVGPTPDEQYV. CDR3 bases: TGTGCCAGCAGTCTAGGATGGTATGTGGGACCGACTCCCGACGAGCAGTACGTC. The V and J genes are TRBV7-8 and TRBJ2-7, with D perhaps being TRBD1 or TRBD2 (5 bases each). Trimming stripped 6 bases from V and 5 bases from J, with 29 bases between. In germline, CDR1 is SGHVS, CDR2 FQNEAQ. The CDR3 is made up of 18 amino acids.

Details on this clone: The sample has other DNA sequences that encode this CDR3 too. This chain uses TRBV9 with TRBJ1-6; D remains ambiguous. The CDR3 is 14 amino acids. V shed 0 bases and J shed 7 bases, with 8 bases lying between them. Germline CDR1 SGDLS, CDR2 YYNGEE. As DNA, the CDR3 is TGTGCCAGCAGCGTAGGAGGACCAAATTCACCCCTCCACTTT. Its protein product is CASSVGGPNSPLHF.

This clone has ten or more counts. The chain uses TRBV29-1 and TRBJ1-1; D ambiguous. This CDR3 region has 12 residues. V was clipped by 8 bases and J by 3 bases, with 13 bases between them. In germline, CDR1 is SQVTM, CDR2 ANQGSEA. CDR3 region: CSFRWSDTEAFF. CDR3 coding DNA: TGCAGCTTCAGGTGGAGCGACACTGAAGCTTTCTTT.

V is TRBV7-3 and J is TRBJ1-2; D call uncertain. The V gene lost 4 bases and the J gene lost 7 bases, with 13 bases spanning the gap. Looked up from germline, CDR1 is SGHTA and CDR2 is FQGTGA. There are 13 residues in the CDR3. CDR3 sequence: CASSSAAGFGYTF. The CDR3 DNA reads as TGTGCCAGCAGCTCCGCTGCGGGCTTTGGCTACACCTTC. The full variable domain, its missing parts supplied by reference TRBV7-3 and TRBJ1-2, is GAGVSQTPSNKVTEKGKYVELRCDPISGHTALYWYRQSLGQGPEFLIYFQGTGAADDSGLPNDRFFAVRPEGSVSTLKIQRTERGDSAVYLCASSSAAGFGYTFGSGTRLTVV.

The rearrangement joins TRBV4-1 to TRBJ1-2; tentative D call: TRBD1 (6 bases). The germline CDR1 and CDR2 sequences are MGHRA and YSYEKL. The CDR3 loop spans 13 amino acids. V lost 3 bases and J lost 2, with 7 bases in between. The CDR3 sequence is CASSHQGNYGYTF. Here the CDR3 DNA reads TGCGCCAGCAGCCATCAGGGGAACTATGGCTACACCTTC.

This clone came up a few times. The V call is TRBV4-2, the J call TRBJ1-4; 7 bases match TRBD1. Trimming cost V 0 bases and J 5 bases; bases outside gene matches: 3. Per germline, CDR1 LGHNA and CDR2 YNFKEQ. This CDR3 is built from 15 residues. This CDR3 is CASSQEWDRNEKLFF. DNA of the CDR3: TGTGCCAGCAGCCAAGAATGGGACAGAAATGAAAAACTGTTTTTT.

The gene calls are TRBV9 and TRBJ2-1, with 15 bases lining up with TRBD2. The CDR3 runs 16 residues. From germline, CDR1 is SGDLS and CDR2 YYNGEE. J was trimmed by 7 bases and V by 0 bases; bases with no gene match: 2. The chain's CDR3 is CASSVGGLAGGNEQFF. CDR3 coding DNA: TGTGCCAGCAGCGTAGGCGGACTAGCGGGAGGGAATGAGCAGTTCTTC.

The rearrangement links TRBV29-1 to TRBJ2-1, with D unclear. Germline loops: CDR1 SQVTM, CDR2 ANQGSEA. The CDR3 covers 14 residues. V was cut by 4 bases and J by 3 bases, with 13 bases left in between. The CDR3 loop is CSVVFPGSYNEQFF. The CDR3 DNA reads TGCAGCGTTGTCTTTCCGGGTAGCTACAATGAGCAGTTCTTC.

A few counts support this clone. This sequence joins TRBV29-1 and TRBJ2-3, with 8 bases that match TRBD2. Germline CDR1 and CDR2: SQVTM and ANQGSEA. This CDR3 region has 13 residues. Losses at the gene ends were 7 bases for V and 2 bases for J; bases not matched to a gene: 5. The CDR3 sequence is CSGLTSATDTQYF. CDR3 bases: TGCAGCGGCCTGACTAGCGCCACAGATACGCAGTATTTT.

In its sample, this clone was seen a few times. The CDR3 region is CASSSIRDQPYEQYF. For the CDR3, the DNA is TGTGCCAGCAGCTCAATCCGGGACCAGCCCTACGAGCAGTACTTC. The gene calls are TRBV7-9 and TRBJ2-7, with D tentatively TRBD1 or TRBD2 (5 bases each). Per the germline V gene, CDR1 is SEHNR and CDR2 is FQNEAQ (reference sequence). The CDR3 sequence is 15 residues long. Trimming removed 4 bases from V and 2 bases from J, with 15 bases in between.

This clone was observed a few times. CDR3 in amino acids: CASSPGPPSYNEQFF. Written as DNA, the CDR3 is TGTGCCAGCTCACCTGGACCGCCCTCCTACAATGAGCAGTTCTTC. The chain has TRBV18 and TRBJ2-1; D uncertain. V was cut by 3 bases and J by 0 bases, with 9 bases left in between. The CDR3 length is 15 residues. Germline V gene data show CDR1 as KGHSH and CDR2 as LQKENI.

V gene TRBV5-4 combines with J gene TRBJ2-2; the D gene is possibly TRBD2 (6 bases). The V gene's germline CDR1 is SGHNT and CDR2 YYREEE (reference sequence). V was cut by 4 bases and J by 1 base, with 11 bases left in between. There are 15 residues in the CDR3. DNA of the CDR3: TGTGCCAGCAGCGTGGCGGGGAAGAACACCGGGGAGCTGTTTTTT. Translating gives CASSVAGKNTGELFF. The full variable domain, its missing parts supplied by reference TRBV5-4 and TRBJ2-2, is ETGVTQSPTHLIKTRGQQVTLRCSSQSGHNTVSWYQQALGQGPQFIFQYYREEENGRGNFPPRFSGLQFPNYSSELNVNALELDDSALYLCASSVAGKNTGELFFGEGSRLTVL.

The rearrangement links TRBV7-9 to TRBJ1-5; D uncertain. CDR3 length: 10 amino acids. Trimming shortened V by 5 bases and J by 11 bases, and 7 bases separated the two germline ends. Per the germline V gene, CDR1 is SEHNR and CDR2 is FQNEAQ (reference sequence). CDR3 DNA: TGTGCCAGCAGCCCAGTTGCCCAGCATTTT. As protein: CASSPVAQHF.

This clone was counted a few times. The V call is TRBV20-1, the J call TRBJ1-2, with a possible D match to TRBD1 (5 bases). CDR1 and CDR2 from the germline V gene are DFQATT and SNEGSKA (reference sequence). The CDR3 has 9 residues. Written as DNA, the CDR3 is TGCAGCCAGGGCTATGGCTACACCTTC. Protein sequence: CSQGYGYTF.

The CDR3 nucleotides read TGTGCCAGCTCACCACCCTCGGACGCCGGGGAGCTGTTTTTT. Translation: CASSPPSDAGELFF. V and J are TRBV18 and TRBJ2-2; no clear D. The germline V gene encodes CDR1 KGHSH and CDR2 LQKENI. V gave up 0 bases and J gave up 6 bases, with 8 bases separating them. The CDR3 has 14 residues. Variable domain in full (rest from reference TRBV18 and TRBJ2-2): NAGVMQNPRHLVRRRGQEARLRCSPMKGHSHVYWYRQLPEEGLKFMVYLQKENIIDESGMPKERFSAEFPKEGPSILRIQQVVRGDSAAYFCASSPPSDAGELFFGEGSRLTVL.

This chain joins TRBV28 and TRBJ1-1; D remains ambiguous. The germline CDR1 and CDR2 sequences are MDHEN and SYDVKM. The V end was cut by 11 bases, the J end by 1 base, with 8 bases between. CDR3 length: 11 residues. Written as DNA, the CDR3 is TGTGCCTGTAGGGAGAACACTGAAGCTTTCTTT. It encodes CACRENTEAFF. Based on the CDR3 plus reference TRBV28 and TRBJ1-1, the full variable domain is DVKVTQSSRYLVKRTGEKVFLECVQDMDHENMFWYRQDPGLGLRLIYFSYDVKMKEKGDIPEGYSVSREKKERFSLILESASTNQTSMYLCACRENTEAFFGQGTRLTVV.

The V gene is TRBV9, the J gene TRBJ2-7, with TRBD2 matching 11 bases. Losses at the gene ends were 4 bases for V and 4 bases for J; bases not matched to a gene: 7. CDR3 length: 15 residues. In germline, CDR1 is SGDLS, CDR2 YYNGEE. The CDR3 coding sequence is TGTGCCAGCAGCTCTACTAGCGGGAGAAGGTACGAGCAGTACTTC. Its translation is CASSSTSGRRYEQYF.

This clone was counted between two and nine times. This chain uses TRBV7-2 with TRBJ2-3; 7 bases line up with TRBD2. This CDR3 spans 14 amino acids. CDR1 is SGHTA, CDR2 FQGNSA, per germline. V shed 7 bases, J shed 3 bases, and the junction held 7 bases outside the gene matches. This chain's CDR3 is CASTIYGGTDTQYF. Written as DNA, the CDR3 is TGTGCCAGCACCATCTACGGGGGGACAGATACGCAGTATTTT.